A single sample is the source of the 6 T cell receptor beta chains below, sequenced in a study of T-cell memory formation after mild COVID-19. MiXCR, run by TCRdb on the 5' RACE reads, gives a single entry per CDR3 protein. This table holds 170,000 or so distinct CDR3 sequences, roughly 31% found once. The source material was PBMCs or a T cell subset sorted from them (not recorded which). These receptors all stem from an adult woman who had mild COVID-19 (a few samples of this study predate the infection). Cell type and time point are not known.

This chain connects TRBV5-1 to TRBJ2-7; D is possibly TRBD2 (6 bases). Trimming took 5 bases from V and 3 from J, leaving 15 bases between them. Germline CDR1 and CDR2: SGHRS and YFSETQ. The CDR3 has 14 residues. CDR3: CASRPGLGRYEQYF. CDR3 bases: TGCGCCAGCAGGCCGGGACTCGGGCGCTACGAGCAGTACTTC.

This clonotype was picked up a small number of times. The chain recombines TRBV3-1 with TRBJ2-1; TRBD1 matches at 7 bases. This CDR3 is 16 amino acids long. V lost 2 bases and J lost 2; bases outside the gene matches: 6. The germline gives CDR1 LGHDT, CDR2 YNNKEL (reference sequence). The CDR3 DNA sequence: TGTGCCAGCAGCCAACTTCGGACAGGAGCCTACAATGAGCAGTTCTTC. Its translation: CASSQLRTGAYNEQFF.

This chain uses TRBV13 with TRBJ1-1; D gene ambiguous. CDR1 is PRHDT and CDR2 is FYEKMQ in the germline V gene (reference sequence). V gave up 5 bases and J gave up 3 bases, with 25 bases separating them. CDR3 length: 18 amino acids. The CDR3 here is CASSDIRETWVPDTEAFF. Written as DNA, the CDR3 is TGTGCCAGCAGCGACATTCGGGAAACATGGGTCCCGGACACTGAAGCTTTCTTT.

The rearrangement links TRBV9 to TRBJ2-7; D gene uncertain. The CDR3 is made up of 13 amino acids. Looked up from germline, CDR1 is SGDLS and CDR2 is YYNGEE. The V gene lost 3 bases and the J gene lost 7 bases, with 14 bases spanning the gap. This CDR3 reads CASSEETSMEQYF. The CDR3 region has the DNA TGTGCCAGCAGCGAGGAGACATCAATGGAGCAGTACTTC.

The J gene is TRBJ2-7, the V gene TRBV29-1; perhaps TRBD1 as D (5 bases). Germline V CDR1 and CDR2: SQVTM, ANQGSEA. V lost 4 bases to trimming and J lost 7 bases, with 14 bases between them. The CDR3 consists of 12 residues. The CDR3 DNA follows: TGCAGCGTTGGATCAGGGTCAGGGGAGCAGTACTTC. This translates into CSVGSGSGEQYF.

This clonotype has just a few counts. The V call is TRBV6-2 or TRBV6-3, the J call TRBJ2-2, with 9 nucleotides matching TRBD1. Trimming removed 7 bases from V and 7 bases from J; junction bases left unmatched: 7. The CDR3 runs 14 residues. CDR1 MNHEY and CDR2 SVGEGT come from the germline V gene. CDR3 sequence: CASIRDRVGGELFF. The DNA for the CDR3 is TGTGCCAGCATTAGGGACAGGGTCGGCGGGGAGCTGTTTTTT.